This entry features one TCR delta chain sequence. TCRdb lists the protein of a much larger clone for this DNA, which differs at residue 5, so this is likely a read error; the protein given here is translated from the DNA itself. The sample comes from a study of gamma-delta T cells after stem cell transplantation. Germline V gene sequence: CDR1 GEAIGNYY, CDR2 EKD. This CDR3 is built from 19 residues. J lost 3 bases, V lost 3 bases, and 15 bases had no gene match. TCRdb applied CATT to the RT-PCR reads for clone calling. The repertoire holds about 2,200 delta-chain clones, with around 3% as singletons. The chain combines TRDV2 with TRDJ1, with 13 bases aligning to TRDD3. The source material was gamma-delta T cells. The TCR was taken from a human donor. It is not recorded whose cells these are; they may come from a transplant donor. This chain's CDR3 is CACDALILGDTQVPDKLIF. The CDR3 DNA reads as TGTGCCTGTGACGCCCTAATACTGGGGGATACGCAAGTCCCCGATAAACTCATCTTT.